This note documents a single T cell receptor (beta chain) sequence. Its antigen is as yet unknown. The data originate from a study of vaccination and CD4 T cells after COVID-19. Cultured CD4+ T cell DNA was sequenced using the Oncomine TCR Beta short-read assay. DNA came from CD4+ T cells after culture. TCRdb reprocessed the PCR reads via MiXCR and lists one record per CDR3 protein. The top ten clones hold approximately 13% of a sample with 6,000 to 8,500 distinct CDR3 sequences, approximately 30% of them seen once. Treatment denoted: approximately nine-day PBMC culture with coronavirus spike peptide pools or control peptides (ViraFEST assay). Prior to the COVID-19 pandemic (2011-2018), the unexposed donor's CD4+ T cells were collected. This CDR3 contains 15 residues. Germline assignment: CDR1 LNHNV and CDR2 YYDKDF (reference sequence). V dropped 4 bases and J dropped 3 bases, with 13 bases sitting between them.

Material: CD4+ T cells from blood, cultured in vitro. The TCR originated in a human donor in good health. This sequence joins TRBV15 and TRBJ2-1, with D possibly matching TRBD1 (5 bases). CDR3 residues: CATSKLQDNYNEQFF. CDR3 bases: TGTGCCACCAGCAAGTTACAGGACAACTACAATGAGCAGTTCTTC.